These T cell receptor beta chains were read from a single sample in a study of blood T cell repertoires in COVID-19. Profiling relied on immunoSEQ multiplex PCR, and the TCRdb table lists in-frame clones only, not all of them. The sample includes about 150,000 clones, roughly nine tenths seen only once; the top ten take 15%. Sequencing was carried out using peripheral blood. The origin of the receptors is a woman aged 40 to 50 with acute or convalescent COVID-19. Each CDR3 is given with its conserved first and last residue. The D gene is left open where the match is weak. Only part of the rows carry a size: once, few, many, or a class if the clone is expanded.

v_gene: TRBV4-2; j_gene: TRBJ2-7; abundance: NA; d_gene: NA; len: 16; CDR3aa: CASSQEAENELYEQYF; CDR3nt: TGTGCCAGCAGCCAAGAGGCGGAGAATGAACTCTACGAGCAGTACTTC
v_gene: TRBV12-3/TRBV12-4; j_gene: TRBJ1-2; abundance: NA; d_gene: NA; len: 13; CDR3aa: CASSPDPARGYTF; CDR3nt: TGTGCCAGCAGTCCAGACCCGGCTAGGGGCTACACCTTC
v_gene: TRBV7-9; j_gene: TRBJ2-1; abundance: once; d_gene: NA; len: 16; CDR3aa: CASSLRQAKVGNEQFF; CDR3nt: TGTGCCAGCAGCTTGAGACAAGCAAAGGTCGGCAATGAGCAGTTCTTC
v_gene: TRBV10-1; j_gene: TRBJ2-3; abundance: NA; d_gene: NA; len: 15; CDR3aa: CASLSTSPHTDTQYF; CDR3nt: TGCGCCAGCCTTAGCACTAGCCCACACACAGATACGCAGTATTTT
v_gene: TRBV27; j_gene: TRBJ2-1; abundance: NA; d_gene: NA; len: 14; CDR3aa: CASRPGTAYNEQFF; CDR3nt: TGTGCCAGCAGACCAGGGACTGCTTACAATGAGCAGTTCTTC
v_gene: TRBV28; j_gene: TRBJ1-1; abundance: NA; d_gene: NA; len: 13; CDR3aa: CASSLSGFPEAFF; CDR3nt: TGTGCCAGCAGTTTATCAGGATTTCCCGAAGCTTTCTTT
v_gene: TRBV29-1; j_gene: TRBJ2-1; abundance: NA; d_gene: NA; len: 14; CDR3aa: CSVGASSSYNEQFF; CDR3nt: TGCAGCGTTGGAGCCTCGAGCTCCTACAATGAGCAGTTCTTC
v_gene: TRBV19; j_gene: TRBJ1-1; abundance: few; d_gene: NA; len: 10; CDR3aa: CASSSRGAFF; CDR3nt: TGTGCCAGTAGTTCTCGTGGCGCTTTCTTT
v_gene: TRBV5-1; j_gene: TRBJ2-1; abundance: once; d_gene: NA; len: 15; CDR3aa: CASSLSLSGYNEQFF; CDR3nt: TGCGCCAGCAGCTTGTCGCTTAGCGGCTACAATGAGCAGTTCTTC
v_gene: TRBV19; j_gene: TRBJ1-6; abundance: NA; d_gene: TRBD1; len: 16; CDR3aa: CASSLSQGQRSSPLHF; CDR3nt: TGTGCCAGTAGCCTATCACAGGGACAGCGGAGTTCACCCCTCCACTTT
v_gene: TRBV11-3; j_gene: TRBJ2-1; abundance: once; d_gene: TRBD2; len: 15; CDR3aa: CASSLGLAGGNEQFF; CDR3nt: TGTGCCAGCAGCTTAGGACTAGCGGGTGGGAATGAGCAGTTCTTC
v_gene: TRBV24-1; j_gene: TRBJ2-3; abundance: NA; d_gene: TRBD1; len: 14; CDR3aa: CATETGKSTDTQYF; CDR3nt: TGTGCCACCGAGACAGGGAAGAGCACAGATACGCAGTATTTT
v_gene: TRBV9; j_gene: TRBJ1-1; abundance: NA; d_gene: NA; len: 13; CDR3aa: CASSVNNRREAFF; CDR3nt: TGTGCCAGCAGCGTAAATAACAGGAGAGAAGCTTTCTTT
v_gene: TRBV19; j_gene: TRBJ2-1; abundance: NA; d_gene: NA; len: 13; CDR3aa: CASSLLQRNEQFF; CDR3nt: TGTGCCAGTAGTCTACTTCAGCGTAACGAGCAGTTCTTC
v_gene: TRBV3-1/TRBV3-2; j_gene: TRBJ2-5; abundance: NA; d_gene: TRBD1; len: 14; CDR3aa: CASSYGVQGETQYF; CDR3nt: TGTGCCAGCAGCTATGGGGTACAGGGGGAGACCCAGTACTTC
v_gene: TRBV6-5; j_gene: TRBJ2-5; abundance: NA; d_gene: NA; len: 16; CDR3aa: CASSSPGVAGVETQYF; CDR3nt: TGTGCCAGCAGTTCCCCAGGGGTTGCGGGAGTGGAGACCCAGTACTTC
v_gene: TRBV5-4; j_gene: TRBJ2-7; abundance: once; d_gene: NA; len: 12; CDR3aa: CASSLGSFEQYF; CDR3nt: TGTGCCAGCAGCTTGGGTAGTTTCGAGCAGTACTTC
v_gene: TRBV30; j_gene: TRBJ1-1; abundance: NA; d_gene: NA; len: 13; CDR3aa: CAWSVGLRTEAFF; CDR3nt: TGTGCCTGGAGTGTAGGTTTGAGGACTGAAGCTTTCTTT
v_gene: TRBV9; j_gene: TRBJ2-2; abundance: once; d_gene: TRBD1; len: 15; CDR3aa: CASGRQGTNTGELFF; CDR3nt: TGTGCCAGCGGGAGACAGGGGACGAACACCGGGGAGCTGTTTTTT
v_gene: TRBV29-1; j_gene: TRBJ2-2; abundance: NA; d_gene: TRBD2; len: 14; CDR3aa: CSVETSGSAGELFF; CDR3nt: TGCAGCGTGGAGACTAGCGGGAGTGCCGGGGAGCTGTTTTTT